The 11 T cell receptor beta chains given below trace back to one sample, sequenced in a study of blood T cell repertoires in COVID-19. Some clones are missing from TCRdb's copy, which holds only in-frame ones; the method was immunoSEQ multiplex PCR. The sample carries approximately 300,000 clones, around 90% recorded once. Material: peripheral blood. The receptors were gathered from a woman in her forties or fifties who had recovered from COVID-19.

CDR3 in DNA: TGTGCCAGCAGCCTGTGGGGGGAAGGCTACACCTTC. The encoded protein is CASSLWGEGYTF. The chain combines TRBV12-3 or TRBV12-4 with TRBJ1-2; D is possibly TRBD1 (5 bases). CDR3 length: 12 amino acids. The ends were cut back, 6 bases at V and 8 bases at J, with 13 bases in the middle.

The chain joins TRBV2 to TRBJ1-5; weak D call: TRBD1 (6 bases). Trimming removed 2 bases from V and 8 bases from J, with 10 bases in between. The CDR3 spans 13 residues. Germline assignment: CDR1 SNHLY and CDR2 FYNNEI. This CDR3 reads CASSEQRGKPQHF. The CDR3 nucleotides read TGTGCCAGCAGTGAACAGAGGGGGAAGCCCCAGCATTTT.

The chain couples TRBV6-4 to TRBJ1-1, with a possible D match to TRBD1 (5 bases). Trimming left V 3 bases short and J 4 bases short, with 9 bases between. Germline loops: CDR1 MRHNA, CDR2 SNTAGT. The CDR3 extends over 13 amino acids. The CDR3 DNA reads TGTGCCAGCAGTGAAAGTGGGGCCACTGAAGCTTTCTTT. Translating it yields CASSESGATEAFF.

The chain employs TRBV18 and TRBJ2-7, with D possibly matching TRBD2 (6 bases). V was shortened by 3 bases and J by 3 bases, with 9 bases between the two germline ends. Germline assignment: CDR1 KGHSH and CDR2 LQKENI. CDR3 length: 13 amino acids. CDR3 amino acids: CASSPGGIYEQYF. The CDR3 coding sequence is TGTGCCAGCTCACCGGGGGGTATCTACGAGCAGTACTTC.

The chain joins TRBV6-5 to TRBJ2-5, with 10 bases lining up with TRBD2. Germline-derived CDR1 and CDR2 are MNHEY and SVGAGI. This CDR3 has 16 residues. Losses at the gene ends were 0 bases for V and 6 bases for J; bases not matched to a gene: 7. The CDR3 DNA reads TGTGCCAGCAGTTACTCACTAGCGGGGCCATCGAAGACCCAGTACTTC. This encodes CASSYSLAGPSKTQYF.

Points on this clone: This sample includes further DNA sequences coding for the same CDR3. The V gene is TRBV5-1, the J gene TRBJ2-2; 7 bases align to TRBD1. The germline V gene has CDR1 SGHRS and CDR2 YFSETQ. V was pared by 4 bases and J by 0 bases, with 3 bases of the junction left unmatched. The CDR3 runs 15 residues. CDR3 region: CASSPGTANTGELFF. CDR3 nucleotides: TGCGCCAGCAGCCCGGGGACAGCGAACACCGGGGAGCTGTTTTTT.

The V call is TRBV19, the J call TRBJ1-5; 7 nucleotides agree with TRBD1. After removal of 5 bases from V and 5 bases from J, the junction contained 6 bases not matched to a gene. Germline CDR1 LNHDA, CDR2 SQIVND (reference sequence). This CDR3 contains 14 residues. The CDR3 protein is CASSLTGRDQPQHF. In DNA form, the CDR3 reads TGTGCCAGTAGTCTGACAGGGCGTGATCAGCCCCAGCATTTT.

This clone has just one count. The rearrangement uses TRBV5-1 and TRBJ2-7; 11 bases fit TRBD2. The CDR3 runs to 15 residues. From germline, CDR1 is SGHRS and CDR2 YFSETQ. After removal of 6 bases from V and 3 bases from J, the junction contained 8 bases not matched to a gene. The CDR3 DNA follows: TGCGCCAGCACCTTCGGGACTAGCGGCCGCTACGAGCAGTACTTC. Protein product: CASTFGTSGRYEQYF.

The V call is TRBV7-3, the J call TRBJ1-1, with 7 nucleotides matching TRBD1. Germline V CDR1 and CDR2: SGHTA, FQGTGA. This CDR3 is built from 14 residues. V was pared by 5 bases and J by 10 bases, with 13 bases of the junction left unmatched. DNA for the CDR3: TGTGCCAGCAGCCCTACGGGACAGATGAATGGAGCTTTCTTT. Translated: CASSPTGQMNGAFF.

This clone has a single count. The chain is built from TRBV30 and TRBJ1-3, with a weak D call TRBD1 (5 bases). Trimming removed 2 bases at V and 4 bases at J, with 15 bases between. This CDR3 spans 15 amino acids. In germline, CDR1 is GTSNPN, CDR2 SVGIG (reference sequence). CDR3 protein: CAWSTRGGIGNTIYF. In nucleotides, the CDR3 is TGTGCCTGGAGTACCCGGGGGGGGATCGGAAACACCATATATTTT.

This sequence joins TRBV15 and TRBJ1-2; TRBD1 is a possible D gene (6 bases). CDR3 size: 15 residues. Germline CDR1 reads LNHNV; CDR2 reads YYDKDF (reference sequence). Trimming left V 5 bases short and J 7 bases short, with 20 bases between. DNA for the CDR3: TGTGCCACCAGCTCCCCAAGGGGGGGCAAGAGTGGCTACACCTTC. Its translation is CATSSPRGGKSGYTF.